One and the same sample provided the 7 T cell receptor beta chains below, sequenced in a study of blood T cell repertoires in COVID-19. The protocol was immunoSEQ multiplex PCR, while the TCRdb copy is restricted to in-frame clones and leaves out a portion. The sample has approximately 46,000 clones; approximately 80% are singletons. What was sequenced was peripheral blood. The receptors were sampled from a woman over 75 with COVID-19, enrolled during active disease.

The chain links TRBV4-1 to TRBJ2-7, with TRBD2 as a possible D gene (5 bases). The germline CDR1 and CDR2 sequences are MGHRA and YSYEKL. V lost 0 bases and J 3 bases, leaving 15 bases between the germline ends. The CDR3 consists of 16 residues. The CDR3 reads CASSQESGGAFYEQYF. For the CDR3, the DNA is TGCGCCAGCAGCCAAGAATCCGGAGGTGCGTTCTACGAGCAGTACTTC.

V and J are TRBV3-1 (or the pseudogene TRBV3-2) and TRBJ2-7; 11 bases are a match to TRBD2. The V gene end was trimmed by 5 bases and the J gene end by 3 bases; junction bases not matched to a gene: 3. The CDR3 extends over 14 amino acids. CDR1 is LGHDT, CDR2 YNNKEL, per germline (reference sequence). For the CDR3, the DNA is TGTGCCAGCAGCACGACTAGCGGGAACTACGAGCAGTACTTC. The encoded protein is CASSTTSGNYEQYF.

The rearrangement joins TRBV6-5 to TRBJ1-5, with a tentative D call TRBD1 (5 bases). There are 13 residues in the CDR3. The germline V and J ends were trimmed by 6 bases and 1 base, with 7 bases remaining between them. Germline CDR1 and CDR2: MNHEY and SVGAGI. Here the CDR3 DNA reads TGTGCCAGCAGCGGACAAAGCAATCAGCCCCAGCATTTT. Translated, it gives CASSGQSNQPQHF.

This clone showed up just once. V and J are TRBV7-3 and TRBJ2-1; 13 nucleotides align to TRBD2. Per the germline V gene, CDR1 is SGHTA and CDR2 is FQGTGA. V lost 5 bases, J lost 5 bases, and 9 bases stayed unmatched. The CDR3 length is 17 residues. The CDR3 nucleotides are TGTGCCAGCAGCCCCGGGACTAGCGGGACTTACAACAATGAGCAGTTCTTC. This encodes CASSPGTSGTYNNEQFF.

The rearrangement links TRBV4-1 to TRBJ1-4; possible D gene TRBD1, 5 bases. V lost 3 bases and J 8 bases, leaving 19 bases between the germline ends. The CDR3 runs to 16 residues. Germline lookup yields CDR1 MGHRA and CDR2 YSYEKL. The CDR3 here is CASSQDAGTGGEKLFF. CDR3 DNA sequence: TGCGCCAGCAGCCAGGACGCCGGGACCGGGGGAGAAAAACTGTTTTTT.

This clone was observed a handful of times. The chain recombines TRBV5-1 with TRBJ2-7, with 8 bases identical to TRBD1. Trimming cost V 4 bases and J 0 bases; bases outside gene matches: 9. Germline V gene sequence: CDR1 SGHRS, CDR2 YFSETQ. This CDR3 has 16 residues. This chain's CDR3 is CASSPTPDRVSYEQYF. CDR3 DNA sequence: TGCGCCAGCAGCCCAACCCCGGACAGGGTCTCCTACGAGCAGTACTTC. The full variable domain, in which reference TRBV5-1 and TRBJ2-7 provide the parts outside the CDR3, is KAGVTQTPRYLIKTRGQQVTLSCSPISGHRSVSWYQQTPGQGLQFLFEYFSETQRNKGNFPGRFSGRQFSNSRSEMNVSTLELGDSALYLCASSPTPDRVSYEQYFGPGTRLTVT.

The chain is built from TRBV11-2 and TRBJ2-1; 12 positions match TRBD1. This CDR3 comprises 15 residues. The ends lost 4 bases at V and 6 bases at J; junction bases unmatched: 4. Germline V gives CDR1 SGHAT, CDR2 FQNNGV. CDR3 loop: CASSSPGQGANEQFF. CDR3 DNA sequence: TGTGCCAGCAGCTCTCCGGGACAGGGGGCCAATGAGCAGTTCTTC.